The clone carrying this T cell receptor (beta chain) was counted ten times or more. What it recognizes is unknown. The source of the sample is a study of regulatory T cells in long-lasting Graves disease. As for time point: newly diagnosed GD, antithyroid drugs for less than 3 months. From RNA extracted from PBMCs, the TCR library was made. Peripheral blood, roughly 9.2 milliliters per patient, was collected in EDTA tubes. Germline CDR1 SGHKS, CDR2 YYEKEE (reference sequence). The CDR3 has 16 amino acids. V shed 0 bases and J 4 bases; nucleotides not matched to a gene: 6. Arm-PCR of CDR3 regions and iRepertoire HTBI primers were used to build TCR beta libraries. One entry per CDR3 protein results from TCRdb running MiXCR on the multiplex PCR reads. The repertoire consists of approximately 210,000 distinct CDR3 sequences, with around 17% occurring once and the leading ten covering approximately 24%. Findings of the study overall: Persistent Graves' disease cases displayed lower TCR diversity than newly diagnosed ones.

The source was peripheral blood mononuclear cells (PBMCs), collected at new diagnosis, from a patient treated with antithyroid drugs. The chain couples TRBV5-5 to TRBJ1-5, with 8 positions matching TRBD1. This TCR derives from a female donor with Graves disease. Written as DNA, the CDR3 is TGTGCCAGCAGCTTGGTGGCAGGGGGCGGAAATCAGCCCCAGCATTTT. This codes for CASSLVAGGGNQPQHF.